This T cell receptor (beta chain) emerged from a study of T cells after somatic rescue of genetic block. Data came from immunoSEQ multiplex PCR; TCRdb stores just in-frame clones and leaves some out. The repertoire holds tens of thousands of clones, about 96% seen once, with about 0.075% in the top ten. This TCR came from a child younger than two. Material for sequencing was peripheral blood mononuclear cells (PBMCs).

CDR3 coding DNA: TGTGCCAGCAGCGTAGCGGGTGGGGAGACCCAGTACTTC. As protein: CASSVAGGETQYF. The genes are TRBV9 and TRBJ2-5; D is unresolved. The CDR3 runs 13 residues. The V gene's germline CDR1 is SGDLS and CDR2 YYNGEE. Trimming shortened V by 0 bases and J by 5 bases, and 8 bases separated the two germline ends.